This entry describes one T cell receptor beta chain. Here immunoSEQ multiplex PCR was the method, and the copy in TCRdb shows in-frame clones only, minus some. The sample yields tens of thousands of clones, 85% to 95% seen once. This sample is part of a study of blood T cell repertoires in COVID-19. Trimming removed 2 bases from V and 4 bases from J, with 6 bases in between. The CDR3 spans 13 residues. This receptor was identified in a human donor in a cohort sampled during active COVID-19. The chain employs TRBV12-3 or TRBV12-4 and TRBJ1-5; D uncertain. The material sequenced was peripheral blood. CDR3 DNA sequence: TGTGCCAGCAGTTTACTCGGGAATCAGCCCCAGCATTTT. Residues: CASSLLGNQPQHF.